This T cell receptor (beta chain) was identified during a study of molecular identifiers for immune sequencing clone quantification. TCRdb re-called the PCR reads through MiXCR, storing one row per CDR3 protein. The table lists about 40,000 distinct CDR3 sequences, approximately 22% of them singletons. This clonotype appeared many times. Its antigen is unidentified. The study, taken as a whole, reports: Jurkat TCR RNA spiked in from one cell reportedly remained identifiable amid some 950,000 naive cells.

Trimming stripped 5 bases from V and 3 bases from J, with 8 bases between. This CDR3 contains 12 residues. This receptor was identified in a human donor in good health. Some libraries in this study had Jurkat cell RNA spiked in. Source material: naive CD8+ T cells from blood, with Jurkat cell RNA spiked in. Noted subset: FACS-sorted CD8+CD4-CCR7+CD45RA+ naive T cells. The V gene is TRBV12-3 or TRBV12-4, the J gene TRBJ2-7; D gene uncertain. In DNA, the CDR3 is TGTGCCAGCAGTCCGGATCTCTACGAGCAGTACTTC. This encodes CASSPDLYEQYF.